Detailed here is one T cell receptor (beta chain). The data originate from a study of pediatric ulcerative colitis. This CDR3 comprises 12 residues. Trimming shortened V by 4 bases and J by 2 bases, and 5 bases separated the two germline ends. From germline, CDR1 is SGHAT and CDR2 FQNNGV. Samples were sequenced at Survey level, maximum 500,000 reads. Sequencing was performed with immunoSEQ multiplex PCR; in TCRdb, only in-frame clones are kept and a portion is missing. This table holds about 4,600 clones, approximately 94% found once. The gene calls are TRBV11-2 and TRBJ2-5; D gene uncertain. The source is a boy aged 5 to 17 who was a control in a study of pediatric ulcerative colitis. The sequencing sample was made of blood. CDR3 region: CASSWGQETQYF. For the CDR3, the DNA is TGTGCCAGCAGCTGGGGACAAGAGACCCAGTACTTC.